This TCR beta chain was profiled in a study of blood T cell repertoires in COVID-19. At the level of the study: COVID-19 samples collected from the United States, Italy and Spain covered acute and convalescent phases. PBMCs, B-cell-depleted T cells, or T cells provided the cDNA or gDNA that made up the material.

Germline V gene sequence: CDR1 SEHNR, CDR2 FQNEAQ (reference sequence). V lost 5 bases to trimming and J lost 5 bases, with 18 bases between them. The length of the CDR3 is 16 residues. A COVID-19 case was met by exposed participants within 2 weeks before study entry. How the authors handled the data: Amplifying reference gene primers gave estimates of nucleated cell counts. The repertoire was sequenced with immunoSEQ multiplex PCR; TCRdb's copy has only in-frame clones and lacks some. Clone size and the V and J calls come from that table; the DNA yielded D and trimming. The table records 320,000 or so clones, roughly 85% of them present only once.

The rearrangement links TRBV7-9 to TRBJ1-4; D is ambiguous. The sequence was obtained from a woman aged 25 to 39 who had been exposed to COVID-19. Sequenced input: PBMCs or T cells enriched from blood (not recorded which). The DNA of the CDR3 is TGTGCCAGCAGCCCTTTGGCTAGACGGTCGAATGAAAAACTGTTTTTT. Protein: CASSPLARRSNEKLFF.